Listed below are T cell receptor beta chains from one sample, sequenced in a study of blood T cell repertoires in COVID-19. Assay: immunoSEQ multiplex PCR; the TCRdb copy retains only in-frame clones and omits some. Of about 80,000 clones listed, approximately 78% are singletons. Sequenced input: peripheral blood. The receptors were gathered from a woman aged 65 to 85 with acute or convalescent COVID-19. CDR3s include the opening cysteine and the closing phenylalanine or tryptophan. The D gene is left open where the match is weak. The size field is filled for only some rows; it gives once, few, many or a size class.

CDR3 protein	CDR3 DNA	J gene	clone size	V gene	D gene
CASSRPAGKYGYTF	TGTGCCAGCAGCCGACCCGCAGGGAAATATGGCTACACCTTC	TRBJ1-2	-	TRBV5-4	-
CASTRGSPDTQYF	TGTGCCAGTACAAGAGGGAGTCCAGATACGCAGTATTTT	TRBJ2-3	-	TRBV19	-
CASTAGVNYNSPLHF	TGTGCCAGCACCGCGGGGGTAAACTATAATTCACCCCTCCACTTT	TRBJ1-6	-	TRBV11-2	-
CASSLRTGEGYTF	TGTGCCAGCAGCCTTCGGACAGGGGAGGGCTACACCTTC	TRBJ1-2	-	TRBV3-1/TRBV3-2	TRBD1
CASSLTTRGLGEKLFF	TGCGCCAGCAGCTTAACGACCAGGGGGCTGGGAGAAAAACTGTTTTTT	TRBJ1-4	-	TRBV5-1	TRBD1
CASSQGGLDRGYGYTF	TGTGCCAGCAGTCAAGGAGGGTTGGACAGGGGTTATGGCTACACCTTC	TRBJ1-2	-	TRBV6-1	TRBD1
CASSLSAMPGGGYTF	TGCGCCAGCAGCTTGTCTGCCATGCCCGGGGGTGGCTACACCTTC	TRBJ1-2	-	TRBV5-1	-
CASSLGLAVVEQYF	TGCGCCAGCAGCTTGGGACTAGCGGTAGTAGAGCAGTACTTC	TRBJ2-7	once	TRBV5-1	TRBD2
CASSVTQGARETQYF	TGTGCCAGCAGTGTGACACAGGGGGCGAGGGAGACCCAGTACTTC	TRBJ2-5	-	TRBV2	TRBD1
CASSLVAGGAYEQYF	TGTGCCAGCAGTTTGGTGGCAGGGGGTGCTTACGAGCAGTACTTC	TRBJ2-7	-	TRBV6-5	TRBD1
CASSLGGLPRGLQPQHF	TGTGCCAGCAGTTTAGGGGGGCTACCGCGGGGGCTACAGCCCCAGCATTTT	TRBJ1-5	-	TRBV28	-
CSVAVSADGELFF	TGCAGCGTTGCTGTCAGCGCGGACGGGGAGCTGTTTTTT	TRBJ2-2	once	TRBV29-1	-
CAATAQNYGYTF	TGTGCCGCGACAGCTCAGAACTATGGCTACACCTTC	TRBJ1-2	few	TRBV10-3	-
CAWSVPRRGGEKLFF	TGTGCCTGGAGTGTACCGCGGCGGGGGGGGGAAAAACTGTTTTTT	TRBJ1-4	-	TRBV30	-
CASSQARNSPLHF	TGTGCCAGCAGCCAGGCACGGAATTCACCCCTCCACTTT	TRBJ1-6	-	TRBV7-3	-
CATSPGGMNEQYF	TGTGCCACCAGTCCAGGGGGCATGAACGAGCAGTACTTC	TRBJ2-7	-	TRBV24-1	TRBD1
CASGQAYSNQPQHF	TGTGCCAGCGGGCAGGCCTATAGCAATCAGCCCCAGCATTTT	TRBJ1-5	-	TRBV2	-
CASNTRTGSNQPQHF	TGTGCCAGTAATACAAGGACAGGTTCGAATCAGCCCCAGCATTTT	TRBJ1-5	-	TRBV19	TRBD1
CASRRDRGSDGYTF	TGTGCCAGCAGGAGGGACAGGGGATCGGATGGCTACACCTTC	TRBJ1-2	few	TRBV2	TRBD1
CASSPQTGGEETQYF	TGTGCCAGCAGTCCCCAGACAGGGGGCGAGGAGACCCAGTACTTC	TRBJ2-5	once	TRBV6-6	TRBD1
CASSANSGNLFNEQFF	TGTGCCAGCAGCGCTAATAGCGGAAATCTTTTCAATGAGCAGTTCTTC	TRBJ2-1	few	TRBV7-2	-
CSASFRDSSTDTQYF	TGCAGTGCTAGTTTCCGGGACAGCTCCACAGATACGCAGTATTTT	TRBJ2-3	-	TRBV20-1	TRBD1
CASRSASGPWDEQFF	TGTGCCAGCAGATCGGCTAGCGGACCTTGGGATGAGCAGTTCTTC	TRBJ2-1	-	TRBV7-8	TRBD2
CASRGNGYTF	TGTGCCAGCCGGGGAAATGGCTACACCTTC	TRBJ1-2	-	TRBV6-5	-
CAWSVGQGRFF	TGTGCCTGGAGTGTGGGACAGGGGAGGTTCTTC	TRBJ2-1	-	TRBV30	TRBD1
CASSSTGLAGKDTQYF	TGTGCCAGCAGCTCCACGGGACTAGCGGGAAAGGATACGCAGTATTTT	TRBJ2-3	-	TRBV7-3	TRBD2
CASINGTYEQYF	TGTGCCAGCATAAACGGGACCTACGAGCAGTACTTC	TRBJ2-7	once	TRBV2	-
CSVELPNTEAFF	TGCAGCGTTGAACTTCCGAACACTGAAGCTTTCTTT	TRBJ1-1	-	TRBV29-1	-